What follows are 18 T cell receptor beta chains derived from one specimen sequenced in a study of preoperative IRX-2 immunotherapy in early breast cancer. Profiled with immunoSEQ multiplex PCR; TCRdb holds only in-frame clones, not every one. This table holds roughly 93,000 clones, about nine tenths found once. Treatment reported: preoperative locoregional IRX-2 cytokine immunotherapy. The specimen was tumor tissue, collected after IRX-2 immunotherapy. These receptors were taken from a human donor with breast cancer.

The chain combines TRBV6-7 with TRBJ1-1; a weak D match, TRBD1 (6 bases). TRBV6-7 belongs to the ORF category, with a function that is uncertain. CDR3 length equals 15 residues. Trimming pared 4 bases from V and 0 bases from J, leaving 12 bases between. This CDR3 is CASSSKDSMNTEAFF. The DNA of the CDR3 is TGTGCCAGCAGTTCCAAGGACAGCATGAACACTGAAGCTTTCTTT.

This clone was counted a few times. The rearrangement joins TRBV6-8 to TRBJ2-2; 7 nucleotides match TRBD2. Germline V gene sequence: CDR1 MNHGY, CDR2 SAAAGT. V was pared by 2 bases and J by 1 base, with 1 base of the junction left unmatched. The CDR3 runs 15 residues. CDR3 sequence: CASSYPGGNTGELFF. The CDR3 coding sequence is TGTGCCAGCAGTTACCCGGGAGGGAACACCGGGGAGCTGTTTTTT.

This chain uses TRBV11-3 with TRBJ2-3; maybe TRBD2 (6 bases). The V and J ends lost 5 bases and 11 bases respectively, with 23 bases between them. Germline CDR1 and CDR2: SGHNT and YENEEA. CDR3 length: 15 residues. DNA of the CDR3: TGTGCCAGCAGCCATCGTCGGGCACCTTTGGGGGGGCAGTATTTT. Its translation: CASSHRRAPLGGQYF.

This chain links TRBV5-1 with TRBJ2-7; D is perhaps TRBD2 (6 bases). The CDR3 has 15 amino acids. V lost 0 bases and J 0 bases, leaving 10 bases between the germline ends. Germline loops: CDR1 SGHRS, CDR2 YFSETQ. The CDR3 reads CASSLELALSYEQYF. As DNA, the CDR3 is TGCGCCAGCAGCTTGGAACTAGCCCTCTCCTACGAGCAGTACTTC.

This clone occurred once. This chain joins TRBV11-3 and TRBJ1-6; tentatively, D is TRBD1 (5 bases). Trimming stripped 1 base from V and 16 bases from J, with 17 bases between. CDR1 and CDR2 (germline): SGHNT, YENEEA. The CDR3 sequence is 14 residues long. The CDR3 DNA reads as TGTGCCAGCAGCTTAGTCGGAGGGGCCAACATTCTCCACTTT. It encodes CASSLVGGANILHF.

The rearrangement links TRBV10-1 to TRBJ2-3; tentative D call: TRBD2 (6 bases). V lost 4 bases and J lost 2, with 16 bases in between. The CDR3 runs to 16 residues. CDR1 and CDR2 (germline): WNHNN, SYGVQD (reference sequence). The DNA of the CDR3 is TGCGCCAGCAGTGCCCTGGGGAGGTTGAACACAGATACGCAGTATTTT. This sequence encodes CASSALGRLNTDTQYF.

CDR3 sequence reads: CASSRPATNEKLFF. DNA of the CDR3: TGTGCCAGCAGCCGCCCCGCAACTAATGAAAAACTGTTTTTT. V gene TRBV7-6 combines with J gene TRBJ1-4, with unresolved D. Trimming took 5 bases from V and 0 from J, leaving 7 bases between them. CDR1 is SGHVS, CDR2 FNYEAQ, per germline. The CDR3 totals 14 residues.

V usage is TRBV19 and J usage is TRBJ2-5, with D tentatively TRBD1 (5 bases). Trimming left V 6 bases short and J 5 bases short, with 16 bases between. The CDR3 has 14 amino acids. Per germline, CDR1 LNHDA and CDR2 SQIVND (reference sequence). The chain's CDR3 is CASSRTGAGETQYF. In DNA form, the CDR3 reads TGTGCCAGTAGCCGAACAGGTGCAGGGGAGACCCAGTACTTC.

Of note for this clone: The read finishes 1 residue shy of the CDR3 end, and the germline J gene is used to complete it. The chain recombines TRBV10-3 with TRBJ1-1, with D unclear. The CDR3 spans 13 residues. Trimming took 2 bases from V and 1 from J, leaving 5 bases between them. The V gene's germline CDR1 is ENHRY and CDR2 SYGVKD. CDR3 residues: CAISEGANTEAFF. CDR3 DNA (partial): TGTGCCATCAGTGAGGGAGCGAACACTGAAGCTTTC.

With respect to this clone: The same CDR3 also results from other DNA sequences found in this sample. The chain carries TRBV28 and TRBJ1-5; D is unclear. Trimming took 3 bases from V and 5 from J, leaving 5 bases between them. The CDR3 loop spans 12 amino acids. Germline CDR1 reads MDHEN; CDR2 reads SYDVKM. The CDR3 region is CASSFGYQPQHF. The CDR3 bases are TGTGCCAGCAGTTTCGGCTATCAGCCCCAGCATTTT.

The gene calls are TRBV28 and TRBJ2-5, with TRBD1 matching 7 bases. CDR1 is MDHEN, CDR2 SYDVKM, per germline. CDR3 length equals 15 residues. The V gene end was trimmed by 6 bases and the J gene end by 0 bases; junction bases not matched to a gene: 7. The CDR3 region has the DNA TGTGCCAGCAGCCAGGGACAGCCGTACCAAGAGACCCAGTACTTC. Translated, it gives CASSQGQPYQETQYF.

The J gene is TRBJ2-2, the V gene TRBV19; 8 bases are a match to TRBD1. This CDR3 is 13 amino acids long. With 7 bases clipped from V and 6 bases from J, the junction kept 4 bases outside the gene matches. The germline gives CDR1 LNHDA, CDR2 SQIVND (reference sequence). The CDR3 DNA reads TGTGCCAGTAACCAGGACAGGGCCGGGGAGCTGTTTTTT. Translating gives CASNQDRAGELFF.

V gene TRBV7-1 combines with J gene TRBJ2-7, with D tentatively TRBD1 (6 bases). TRBV7-1 is an ORF, with its function uncertain. The CDR3 extends over 16 amino acids. Trimming removed 5 bases at V and 2 bases at J, with 19 bases between. CDR3 loop: CASSKLSGTPPYEQYF. CDR3 nucleotide sequence: TGTGCCAGCAGCAAATTATCCGGGACACCACCCTACGAGCAGTACTTC.

V and J are TRBV30 and TRBJ1-5; D remains unclear. V was pared by 1 base and J by 4 bases, with 8 bases between. Germline-derived CDR1 and CDR2 are GTSNPN and SVGIG (reference sequence). This CDR3 spans 13 amino acids. The CDR3 nucleotides read TGTGCCTGGAGTGAGGTTTTAAATCAGCCCCAGCATTTT. This gives the protein CAWSEVLNQPQHF.

This clone was picked up a small number of times. V and J are TRBV11-3 and TRBJ2-1, with 10 bases matching TRBD2. The CDR3 extends over 14 amino acids. J was trimmed by 6 bases and V by 6 bases; bases with no gene match: 5. The germline CDR1 and CDR2 sequences are SGHNT and YENEEA. CDR3 bases: TGTGCCAGCAGACGCCGACTAGCGGGCAATGAGCAGTTCTTC. Protein product: CASRRRLAGNEQFF.

The J gene is TRBJ1-1, the V gene TRBV9, with unresolved D. This CDR3 has 12 amino acids. CDR1 is SGDLS, CDR2 YYNGEE, per germline. With 4 bases removed from V and 5 bases from J, the gap between germline ends came to 9 bases. The CDR3 is CASSTPRTEAFF. For the CDR3, the DNA is TGTGCCAGCAGCACGCCCAGAACTGAAGCTTTCTTT.

The chain couples TRBV7-8 to TRBJ2-1; D unclear. The CDR3 sequence is 13 residues long. Per germline, CDR1 SGHVS and CDR2 FQNEAQ. V was pared by 0 bases and J by 7 bases, with 7 bases between. CDR3 protein: CASSLALGNEQFF. DNA of the CDR3: TGTGCCAGCAGCTTAGCGCTGGGGAATGAGCAGTTCTTC.

V is TRBV11-3 and J is TRBJ1-1; D may be TRBD1 (5 bases). CDR3 length: 14 residues. Germline CDR1 is SGHNT and CDR2 is YENEEA. The V end lost 7 bases, the J end lost 0 bases, and 12 bases lay between the germline ends. The CDR3 bases are TGTGCCAGCACGGAGGGGCCATTGAACACTGAAGCTTTCTTT. This translates into CASTEGPLNTEAFF.